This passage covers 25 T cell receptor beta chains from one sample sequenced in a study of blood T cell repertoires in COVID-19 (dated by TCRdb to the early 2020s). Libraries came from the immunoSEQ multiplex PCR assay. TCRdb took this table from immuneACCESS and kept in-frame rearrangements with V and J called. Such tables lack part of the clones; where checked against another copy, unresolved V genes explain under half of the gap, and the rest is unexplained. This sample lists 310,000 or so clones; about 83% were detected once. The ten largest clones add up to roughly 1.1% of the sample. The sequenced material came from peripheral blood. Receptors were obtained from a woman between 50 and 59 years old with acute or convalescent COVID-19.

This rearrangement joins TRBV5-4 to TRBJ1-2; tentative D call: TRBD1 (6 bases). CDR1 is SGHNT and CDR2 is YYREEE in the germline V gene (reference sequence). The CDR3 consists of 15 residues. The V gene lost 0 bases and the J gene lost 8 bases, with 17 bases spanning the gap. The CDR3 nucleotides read TGTGCCAGCAGCTTGGGCGGGGGGCAGGTTGGAGGCTACACCTTC. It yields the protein CASSLGGGQVGGYTF.

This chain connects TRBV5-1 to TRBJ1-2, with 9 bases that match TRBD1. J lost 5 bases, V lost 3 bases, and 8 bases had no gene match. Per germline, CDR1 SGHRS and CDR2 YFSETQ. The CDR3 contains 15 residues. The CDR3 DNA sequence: TGCGCCAGCAGCTCCGGGACAGGGCCTATTTATGGCTACACCTTC. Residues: CASSSGTGPIYGYTF.

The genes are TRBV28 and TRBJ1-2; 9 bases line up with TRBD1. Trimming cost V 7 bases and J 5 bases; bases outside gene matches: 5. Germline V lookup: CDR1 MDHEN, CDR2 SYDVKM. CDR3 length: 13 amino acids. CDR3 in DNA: TGTGCCAGCACCCCCGGGACAGGGTATGGCTACACCTTC. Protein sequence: CASTPGTGYGYTF.

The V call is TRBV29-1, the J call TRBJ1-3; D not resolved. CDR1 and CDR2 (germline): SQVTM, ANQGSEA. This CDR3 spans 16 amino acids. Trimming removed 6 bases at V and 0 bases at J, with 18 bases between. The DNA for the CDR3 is TGCAGCGTCCTTGTATTGGACTCTAACTCTGGAAACACCATATATTTT. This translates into CSVLVLDSNSGNTIYF.

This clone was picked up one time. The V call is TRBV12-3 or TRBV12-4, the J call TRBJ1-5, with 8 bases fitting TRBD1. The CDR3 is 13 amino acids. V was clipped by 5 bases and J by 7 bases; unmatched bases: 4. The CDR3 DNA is TGTGCCAGCAGTCAGGGGGCAGGCCAGCCCCAGCATTTT. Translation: CASSQGAGQPQHF.

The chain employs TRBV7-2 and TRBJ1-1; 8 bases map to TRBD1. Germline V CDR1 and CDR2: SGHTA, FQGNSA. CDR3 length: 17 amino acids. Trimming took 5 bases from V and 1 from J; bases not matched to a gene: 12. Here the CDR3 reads CASSPRFSTGGNTEAFF. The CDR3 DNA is TGTGCCAGCAGCCCTAGATTCTCTACAGGGGGGAACACTGAAGCTTTCTTT.

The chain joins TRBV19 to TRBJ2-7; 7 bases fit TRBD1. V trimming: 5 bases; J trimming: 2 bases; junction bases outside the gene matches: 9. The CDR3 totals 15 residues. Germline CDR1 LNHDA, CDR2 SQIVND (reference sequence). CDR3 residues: CASSPSSGTAYEQYF. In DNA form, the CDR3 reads TGTGCCAGTAGTCCCTCATCCGGGACAGCCTACGAGCAGTACTTC.

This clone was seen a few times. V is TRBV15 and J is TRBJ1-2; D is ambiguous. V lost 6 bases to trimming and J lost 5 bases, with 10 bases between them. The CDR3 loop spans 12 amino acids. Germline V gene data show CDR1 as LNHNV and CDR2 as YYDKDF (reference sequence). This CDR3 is CATSTRTYGYTF. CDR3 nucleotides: TGTGCCACCAGTACCCGGACTTATGGCTACACCTTC.

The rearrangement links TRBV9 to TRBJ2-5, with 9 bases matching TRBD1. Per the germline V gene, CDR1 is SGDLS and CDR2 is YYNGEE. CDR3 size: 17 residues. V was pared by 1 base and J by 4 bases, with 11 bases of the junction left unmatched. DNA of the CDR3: TGTGCCAGCAGCGTAAAACCAGTACAGGGGGCTGGAGAGACCCAGTACTTC. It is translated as CASSVKPVQGAGETQYF.

CDR3 bases: TGTGCCAGCAGCCGCAGCGGGGCGGAAAACTATGGCTACACCTTC. Translation: CASSRSGAENYGYTF. V is TRBV6-5 and J is TRBJ1-2, with D perhaps matching TRBD1 (5 bases). Germline CDR1 is MNHEY and CDR2 is SVGAGI. V shed 6 bases and J shed 2 bases, with 16 bases lying between them. CDR3 size: 15 residues.

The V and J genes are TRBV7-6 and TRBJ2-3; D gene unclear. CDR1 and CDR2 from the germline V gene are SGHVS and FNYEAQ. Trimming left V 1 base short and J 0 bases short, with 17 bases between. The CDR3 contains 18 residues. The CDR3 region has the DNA TGTGCCAGCAGCTTAGTCGACGCGGCGTACTATAGCACAGATACGCAGTATTTT. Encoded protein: CASSLVDAAYYSTDTQYF.

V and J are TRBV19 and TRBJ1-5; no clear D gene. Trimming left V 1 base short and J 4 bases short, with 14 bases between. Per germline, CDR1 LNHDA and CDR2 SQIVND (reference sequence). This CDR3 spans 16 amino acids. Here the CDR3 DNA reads TGTGCCAGTAGTATAGCCGGGGTGCGGTCGAATCAGCCCCAGCATTTT. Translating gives CASSIAGVRSNQPQHF.

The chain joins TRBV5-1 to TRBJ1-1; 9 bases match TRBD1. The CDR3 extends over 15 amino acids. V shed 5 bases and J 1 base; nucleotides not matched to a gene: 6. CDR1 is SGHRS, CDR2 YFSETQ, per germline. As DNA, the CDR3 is TGCGCCAGCAGGCCGCCGGGACAGGGGAACACTGAAGCTTTCTTT. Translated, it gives CASRPPGQGNTEAFF.

CDR3 nucleotide sequence: TGTGCCAGCAGCGTAGCTACGGTGACTAGCGGACCTACTGGAAATGAGCAGTTCTTC. Translation: CASSVATVTSGPTGNEQFF. The rearrangement uses TRBV9 and TRBJ2-1, with TRBD2 matching 9 bases. The V segment lost 0 bases and the J segment 7 bases; nucleotides outside the gene matches: 17. CDR1 and CDR2 (germline): SGDLS, YYNGEE. The CDR3 length is 19 residues.

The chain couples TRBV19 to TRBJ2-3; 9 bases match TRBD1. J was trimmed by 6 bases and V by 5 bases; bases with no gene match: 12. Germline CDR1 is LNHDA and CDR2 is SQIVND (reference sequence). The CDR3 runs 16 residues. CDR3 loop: CASSPDRDRVVDTQYF. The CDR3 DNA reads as TGTGCCAGTAGTCCAGACCGGGACAGGGTTGTCGATACGCAGTATTTT.

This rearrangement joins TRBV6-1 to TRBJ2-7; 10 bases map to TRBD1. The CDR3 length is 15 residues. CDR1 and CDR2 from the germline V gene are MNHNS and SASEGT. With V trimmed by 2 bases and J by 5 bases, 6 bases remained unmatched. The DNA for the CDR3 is TGTGCCAGCAGTGAACCCGGGACAGGGGTACACGAGCAGTACTTC. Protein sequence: CASSEPGTGVHEQYF.

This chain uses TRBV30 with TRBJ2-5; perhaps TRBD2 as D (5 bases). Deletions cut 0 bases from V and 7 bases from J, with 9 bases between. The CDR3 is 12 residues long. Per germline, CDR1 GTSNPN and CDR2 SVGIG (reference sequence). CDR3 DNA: TGTGCCTGGAGTGTACTAGTAGGGACCCAGTACTTC. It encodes CAWSVLVGTQYF.

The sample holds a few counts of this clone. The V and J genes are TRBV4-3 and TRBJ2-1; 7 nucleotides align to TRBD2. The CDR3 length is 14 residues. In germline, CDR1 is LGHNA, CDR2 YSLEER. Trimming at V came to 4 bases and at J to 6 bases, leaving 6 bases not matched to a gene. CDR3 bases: TGCGCCAGCAGCCGGGAGGGCCGGGGCAATGAGCAGTTCTTC. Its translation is CASSREGRGNEQFF.

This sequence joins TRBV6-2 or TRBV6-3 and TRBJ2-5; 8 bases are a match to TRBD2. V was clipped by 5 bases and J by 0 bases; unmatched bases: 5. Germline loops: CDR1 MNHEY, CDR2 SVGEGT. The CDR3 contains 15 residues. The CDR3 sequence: CASSLPSGYQETQYF. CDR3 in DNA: TGTGCCAGCAGTCTCCCTAGCGGGTACCAAGAGACCCAGTACTTC.

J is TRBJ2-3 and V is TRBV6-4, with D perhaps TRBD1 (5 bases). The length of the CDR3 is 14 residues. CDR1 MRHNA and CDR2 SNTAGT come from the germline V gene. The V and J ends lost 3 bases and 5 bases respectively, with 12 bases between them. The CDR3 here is CASSEGPLGDTQYF. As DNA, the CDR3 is TGTGCCAGCAGTGAGGGGCCCTTGGGAGATACGCAGTATTTT.

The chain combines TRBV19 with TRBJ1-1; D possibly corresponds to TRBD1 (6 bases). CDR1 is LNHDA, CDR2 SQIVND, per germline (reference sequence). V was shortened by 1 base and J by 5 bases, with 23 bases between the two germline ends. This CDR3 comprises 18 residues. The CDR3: CASSIGLTGPPRETEAFF. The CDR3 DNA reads TGTGCCAGTAGTATAGGATTGACAGGCCCCCCCAGGGAAACTGAAGCTTTCTTT.

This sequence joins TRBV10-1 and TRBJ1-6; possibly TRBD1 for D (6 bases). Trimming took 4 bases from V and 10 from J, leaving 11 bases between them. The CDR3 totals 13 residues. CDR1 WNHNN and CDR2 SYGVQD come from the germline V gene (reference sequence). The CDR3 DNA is TGCGCCAGCAGTGGACAGGACGGGTCACCCCTCCACTTT. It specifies CASSGQDGSPLHF.

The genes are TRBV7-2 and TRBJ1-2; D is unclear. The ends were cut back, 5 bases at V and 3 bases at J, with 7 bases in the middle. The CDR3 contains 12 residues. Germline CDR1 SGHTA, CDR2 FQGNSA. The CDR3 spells CASSPADYGYTF. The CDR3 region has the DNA TGTGCCAGCAGCCCCGCAGACTATGGCTACACCTTC.

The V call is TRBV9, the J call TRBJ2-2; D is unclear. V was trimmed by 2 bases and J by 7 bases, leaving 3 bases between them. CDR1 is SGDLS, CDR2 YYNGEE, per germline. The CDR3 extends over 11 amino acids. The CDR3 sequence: CASSVRGELFF. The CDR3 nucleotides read TGTGCCAGCAGCGTTCGCGGGGAGCTGTTTTTT.

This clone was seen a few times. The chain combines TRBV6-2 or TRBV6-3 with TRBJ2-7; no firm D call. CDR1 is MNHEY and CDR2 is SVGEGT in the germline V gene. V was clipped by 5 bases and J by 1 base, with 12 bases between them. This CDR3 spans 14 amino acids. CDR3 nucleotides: TGTGCCAGCAGTGACCCAGAGGATTCCTACGAGCAGTACTTC. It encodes CASSDPEDSYEQYF.